This T cell receptor beta chain was sequenced for a study of blood T cell repertoires in COVID-19. Overall study: Sources were T cells, B-cell-depleted T cells, or PBMCs; the material itself was cDNA or gDNA.

Assay used: immunoSEQ multiplex PCR; TCRdb lists only in-frame clones, some missing. This sample carries tens of thousands of clones, around 74% of them seen once, and the ten largest clones take 2.5% to 3%. Germline CDR1 is SNHLY and CDR2 is FYNNEI. Trimming took off 5 bases at V and 9 bases at J, with 11 bases between the two ends. This CDR3 spans 13 amino acids. The source is a human donor with acute or convalescent COVID-19. The donor label of this sample is uncertain. The specimen sequenced was peripheral blood. The V gene is TRBV2, the J gene TRBJ1-6, with D maybe TRBD1 (5 bases). CDR3 DNA: TGTGCCAGCAGTCCGGGGGTAGGTTCACCCCTCCACTTT. It specifies CASSPGVGSPLHF. Complete variable domain (other parts from reference TRBV2 and TRBJ1-6): EPEVTQTPSHQVTQMGQEVILRCVPISNHLYFYWYRQILGQKVEFLVSFYNNEISEKSEIFDDQFSVERPDGSNFTLKIRSTKLEDSAMYFCASSPGVGSPLHFGNGTRLTVT.